This is a list of T cell receptor beta chains from one sample in a study of neoadjuvant anti-PD-1 for oral cavity cancer. Some clones are missing from TCRdb's copy, which holds only in-frame ones; the method was immunoSEQ multiplex PCR. The sample has around 34,000 clones, just under 90% seen once. This specimen was PBMCs, taken before nivolumab (anti-PD-1) treatment. The source is a person aged 35-80 years with oral cavity squamous cell carcinoma. Both conserved end residues are trimmed from each CDR3. Clone size is not always given. Where it is, it says once, few, many or a class for expanded clones.

clone_size	v_call	cdr3_aa
NA	TRBV5-4	ASSLGQLSLSTEAF
medium-sized	TRBV10-2	ASSVGTGVYNEQF
NA	TRBV5-5	ASSLEVLNEQF
medium-sized	TRBV7-2	ASSVGTGRSSGNTIY
NA	TRBV2	ASSEVRTTGNEQF
once	TRBV27	ASSLFVLQETQY
NA	TRBV5-8	ASSFPYEQY
few	TRBV6-5	ASSYRWSSGNTIY
NA	TRBV10-1	ASRAGQGAGEQF
NA	TRBV9	ASSSIDREGYEQY
NA	TRBV9	ASSAQPRSSSGNTIY
NA	TRBV9	ASSVRGGTFNEQF
NA	TRBV2	ASSGLEGAYNEQF
NA	TRBV7-9	ASSQDRVDEKLF
NA	TRBV2	ASIVDRSSGNTIY
NA	TRBV19	ASRRTSGGAYNEQF
few	TRBV7-2	ASSLYGQGDSPLH
once	TRBV7-9	ASHRGDEQY
NA	TRBV7-9	ASSLAQGVEKLF
NA	TRBV6-6	ASSLTGYNSPLH
NA	TRBV29-1	SVVRAGNTIY
NA	TRBV10-2	ASSESTGDTQY
few	TRBV7-7	ASSLGTGQQPQH
NA	TRBV20-1	SAKRLAGQY
NA	TRBV6-1	ASSEGRGAPGG
NA	TRBV4-2	ASSQEGQGAGAF
NA	TRBV11-3	ASSLQGDQPQH